What follows describes a single T cell receptor (beta chain). Antigen: not known. This entry is derived from a study of shared clonotypes between healthy human individuals. CDR3 length: 15 amino acids. Germline-derived CDR1 and CDR2 are SGDLS and YYNGEE. The V gene lost 3 bases and the J gene lost 4 bases, with 14 bases spanning the gap. Study-level results: The four-donor shared clonotypes exceeded non-shared clonotypes in generation probability, with non-shared ones scoring lower. Sharing across a few donors was seen in 4.5% to 5.5% of naive CD4 clonotypes.

Assay: immunoSEQ multiplex PCR; the TCRdb copy retains only in-frame clones and omits some. The table lists some 500,000 clones, 95% to 97% of them singletons, with under 0.065% in the top ten. The sample was naive CD4+ T cells sorted from blood. As for subset: CD45RA+ positively selected. The genes are TRBV9 and TRBJ1-3; D remains unclear. The TCR was taken from a woman younger than 45 in good health. The CDR3: CASSDGVAWGNTIYF. The CDR3 nucleotides read TGTGCCAGCAGCGATGGGGTGGCCTGGGGAAACACCATATATTTT. The full variable domain, in which reference TRBV9 and TRBJ1-3 provide the parts outside the CDR3, is DSGVTQTPKHLITATGQRVTLRCSPRSGDLSVYWYQQSLDQGLQFLIQYYNGEERAKGNILERFSAQQFPDLHSELNLSSLELGDSALYFCASSDGVAWGNTIYFGEGSWLTVV.